This TCR beta chain stems from a study of PD-1 blockade in classical Hodgkin lymphoma. Study overall: Nivolumab dosing for patients was 3 mg/kg, administered intravenously every 2 weeks.

This CDR3 is built from 13 residues. With 7 bases removed from V and 1 base from J, the gap between germline ends came to 11 bases. Germline loops: CDR1 MNHNS, CDR2 SASEGT. Autologous stem cell transplantation was followed by relapse in every patient, and brentuximab vedotin exposure varied. Produced via immunoSEQ multiplex PCR; TCRdb's table is partial and in-frame only. Of around 25,000 clones in the sample, approximately 64% were seen once. The specimen was peripheral blood mononuclear cells (PBMCs), collected before the second cycle of nivolumab. The genes are TRBV6-1 and TRBJ2-7; D is unresolved. The source is a human donor with classical Hodgkin lymphoma. The CDR3: CASKLVGSYEQYF. The CDR3 DNA follows: TGTGCCAGCAAACTGGTAGGTTCCTACGAGCAGTACTTC.